One sample yielded the 27 T cell receptor beta chains listed below, sequenced in a study of monozygotic twins with inflammatory bowel disease. From the 5' RACE reads, TCRdb lists one entry per CDR3 protein and no DNA. The sample table includes 93,000 or so distinct CDR3 sequences. Input material: blood. The receptors here all came from a human donor with ulcerative colitis or Crohn's disease, or a healthy co-twin of an affected twin (not recorded which).

This chain connects TRBV10-3 to TRBJ1-4. This CDR3 is 13 amino acids long. Germline values: CDR1 ENHRY, CDR2 SYGVKD. CDR3 residues: CAISGSTNEKLFF.

V is TRBV18 and J is TRBJ1-1. Germline CDR1 is KGHSH and CDR2 is LQKENI. This CDR3 is 14 amino acids long. This chain's CDR3 is CASSPQSENTEAFF.

The chain recombines TRBV4-3 with TRBJ2-6. This CDR3 is built from 16 residues. Germline V gives CDR1 LGHNA, CDR2 YSLEER. The CDR3 sequence is CASSQDFVTGANVLTF.

This sequence joins TRBV19 and TRBJ1-1. CDR3 length equals 15 residues. Germline CDR1 is LNHDA and CDR2 is SQIVND (reference sequence). CDR3 protein: CASSMVALRNTEAFF. The full variable domain, rest sourced from reference TRBV19 and TRBJ1-1, is DGGITQSPKYLFRKEGQNVTLSCEQNLNHDAMYWYRQDPGQGLRLIYYSQIVNDFQKGDIAEGYSVSREKKESFPLTVTSAQKNPTAFYLCASSMVALRNTEAFFGQGTRLTVV.

The chain's CDR3 is CSARSDSGGLETQYF. This chain joins TRBV20-1 and TRBJ2-5; TCRdb calls TRBD2, which cannot be checked without DNA. Germline lookup yields CDR1 DFQATT and CDR2 SNEGSKA (reference sequence). This CDR3 region has 15 residues.

J is TRBJ2-2 and V is TRBV19. Germline-derived CDR1 and CDR2 are LNHDA and SQIVND (reference sequence). This CDR3 is built from 12 residues. The CDR3: CASRPDRGGLFF.

The chain employs TRBV18 and TRBJ1-2; TCRdb names TRBD1, which stays unverified in the absence of DNA. The CDR3 totals 14 residues. Germline V gene sequence: CDR1 KGHSH, CDR2 LQKENI. CDR3 residues: CASIMRGATGGYTF.

The chain combines TRBV20-1 with TRBJ1-1. The CDR3 spans 12 residues. Looked up from germline, CDR1 is DFQATT and CDR2 is SNEGSKA (reference sequence). The CDR3 protein is CSALLRNTEAFF.

V gene TRBV5-1 combines with J gene TRBJ2-1; without DNA, the TCRdb call of TRBD1 cannot be checked. Per germline, CDR1 SGHRS and CDR2 YFSETQ. The CDR3 is made up of 17 amino acids. The CDR3 sequence is CASSAEGLASSYNEQFF.

The chain is built from TRBV7-2 and TRBJ1-5. In germline, CDR1 is SGHTA, CDR2 FQGNSA. This CDR3 is 13 amino acids long. The chain's CDR3 is CASSLTSNQPQHF.

This chain joins TRBV7-6 and TRBJ2-5; TCRdb selects TRBD1, and the lack of DNA leaves this call unchecked. The CDR3 spans 15 residues. Germline V gives CDR1 SGHVS, CDR2 FNYEAQ. CDR3 region: CASSLQGEVQETQYF.

V is TRBV11-2 and J is TRBJ2-3; the TRBD2 assignment by TCRdb is unverifiable without DNA. Germline values: CDR1 SGHAT, CDR2 FQNNGV. This CDR3 contains 19 residues. CDR3 in amino acids: CASSFTKLAGGLVADTQYF.

The chain couples TRBV7-2 to TRBJ2-1; with no DNA, the TCRdb D assignment of TRBD1 cannot be verified. Germline V gives CDR1 SGHTA, CDR2 FQGNSA. CDR3 size: 16 residues. The CDR3 protein is CASSSGGNRFYNEQFF.

The V gene is TRBV7-2, the J gene TRBJ2-1. The CDR3 has 12 amino acids. In germline, CDR1 is SGHTA, CDR2 FQGNSA. This chain's CDR3 is CASSLRDNEQFF.

The rearrangement links TRBV20-1 to TRBJ2-7. The CDR3 extends over 14 amino acids. Germline CDR1 and CDR2: DFQATT and SNEGSKA (reference sequence). The CDR3 sequence is CSASLGRGLYEQYF.

The chain has TRBV12-3 or TRBV12-4 and TRBJ2-4; the TRBD1 assignment by TCRdb is unverifiable without DNA. The CDR3 runs to 15 residues. CDR3 sequence: CASSYRRDGRNIQYF.

This sequence joins TRBV29-1 and TRBJ2-7; no DNA is available, so the TRBD2 call from TCRdb remains unchecked. This CDR3 is 13 amino acids long. Germline assignment: CDR1 SQVTM and CDR2 ANQGSEA. CDR3 residues: CSVKLARDYEQYF.

This chain connects TRBV10-1 to TRBJ2-4; the D gene TCRdb calls, TRBD1, cannot be checked with no DNA. Germline V gene data show CDR1 as WNHNN and CDR2 as SYGVQD (reference sequence). The CDR3 extends over 14 amino acids. CDR3 protein: CASSERQGKNIQYF.

V usage is TRBV10-3 and J usage is TRBJ1-2. Germline V lookup: CDR1 ENHRY, CDR2 SYGVKD. The CDR3 covers 13 residues. The CDR3 loop is CAISPLENYGYTF.

The chain couples TRBV23-1 to TRBJ2-1; TCRdb designates TRBD1, a call that cannot be tested without DNA. TRBV23-1 carries the ORF label, with uncertain function. The CDR3 extends over 14 amino acids. CDR3 loop: CASKGVIGHNEQFF.

The chain joins TRBV3-1 to TRBJ2-1. Germline V gene data show CDR1 as LGHDT and CDR2 as YNNKEL (reference sequence). The CDR3 has 11 residues. CDR3 protein: CASSWSNEQFF.

The V and J genes are TRBV11-2 and TRBJ2-1; without DNA, the TCRdb call of TRBD1 cannot be checked. The germline V gene has CDR1 SGHAT and CDR2 FQNNGV. The CDR3 loop spans 17 amino acids. CDR3 in amino acids: CASRSRGRSNPSGEQFF. Full variable domain (rest looked up from reference TRBV11-2 and TRBJ2-1): EAGVAQSPRYKIIEKRQSVAFWCNPISGHATLYWYQQILGQGPKLLIQFQNNGVVDDSQLPKDRFSAERLKGVDSTLKIQPAKLEDSAVYLCASRSRGRSNPSGEQFFGPGTRLTVL.

The chain couples TRBV7-2 to TRBJ2-3; TCRdb selects TRBD2, and the lack of DNA leaves this call unchecked. This CDR3 has 15 amino acids. Germline CDR1 SGHTA, CDR2 FQGNSA. CDR3 loop: CASSSSSVGTDTQYF.

V gene TRBV5-6 combines with J gene TRBJ1-5; TCRdb selects TRBD1, and the lack of DNA leaves this call unchecked. The CDR3 length is 12 residues. CDR1 and CDR2 from the germline V gene are SGHDT and YYEEEE. CDR3: CASGTANQPQHF.

Here the CDR3 reads CSAPGQVRQGNQPQHF. This chain connects TRBV20-1 to TRBJ1-5; TCRdb selects TRBD1, and the lack of DNA leaves this call unchecked. CDR3 length: 16 amino acids. Germline V gene sequence: CDR1 DFQATT, CDR2 SNEGSKA (reference sequence).

The CDR3 sequence: CASRGAAGVGNEQFF. The chain is built from TRBV27 and TRBJ2-1; TCRdb calls TRBD2, which cannot be checked without DNA. The CDR3 loop spans 15 amino acids. Germline CDR1 and CDR2: MNHEY and SMNVEV (reference sequence).

The chain links TRBV3-1 to TRBJ2-3. Per the germline V gene, CDR1 is LGHDT and CDR2 is YNNKEL (reference sequence). This CDR3 contains 15 residues. The CDR3 region is CASSQDTTSSNTQYF.